This entry is about one T cell receptor beta chain. This sample stems from a study of OX40 agonist ivuxolimab in advanced cancers. The V and J ends lost 5 bases and 6 bases respectively, with 10 bases between them. The CDR3 is 12 amino acids. Germline assignment: CDR1 KGHSH and CDR2 LQKENI. Sequencing used immunoSEQ multiplex PCR; TCRdb keeps in-frame clones, though not all of them. The table includes around 60,000 clones, about four fifths detected once. The receptor comes from an adult with an advanced solid tumor such as melanoma, head and neck, liver or kidney cancer. The sample was CD4+ or CD8+ T cells sorted from blood, taken in a trial of the OX40 agonist ivuxolimab. This chain uses TRBV18 with TRBJ1-2; no reliable D call. Here the CDR3 DNA reads TGTGCCAGCTCAATCGGCGGGGATGGCTACACCTTC. This encodes CASSIGGDGYTF.